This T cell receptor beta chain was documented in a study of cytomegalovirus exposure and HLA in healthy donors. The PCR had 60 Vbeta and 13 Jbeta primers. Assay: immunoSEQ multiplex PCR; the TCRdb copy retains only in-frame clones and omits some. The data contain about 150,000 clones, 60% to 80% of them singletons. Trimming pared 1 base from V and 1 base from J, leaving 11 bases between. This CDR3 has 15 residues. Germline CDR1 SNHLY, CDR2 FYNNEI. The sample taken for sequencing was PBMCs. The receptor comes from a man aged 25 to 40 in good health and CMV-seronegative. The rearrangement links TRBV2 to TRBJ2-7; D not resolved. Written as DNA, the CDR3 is TGTGCCAGCAGTGAAGAGCGAGCAAGATCCTACGAGCAGTACTTC. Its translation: CASSEERARSYEQYF.